This TCR beta chain is drawn from a study of regulatory T cells in long-lasting Graves disease (dated by TCRdb to about 2021). Some background on the complete study: Patients with newly diagnosed Graves' disease had been on antithyroid drugs for under 3 months. Patients with persistent Graves' disease were compared with patients with newly diagnosed Graves' disease using TCR sequencing and RNA sequencing of peripheral blood. The study was conducted in China and was registered as a clinical trial. A total of 35 or so samples underwent TCR sequencing: around 13 from persistent and some 20 from newly diagnosed Graves' disease patients.

Library generation was performed with multiplex PCR. Sequenced on an Illumina HiSeq 4000. iRepertoire HTBI primers and Arm-PCR amplification of CDR3 regions were used to construct TCR beta libraries. Before sequencing, the PCR products went through gel purification. Processing in the source paper ran as follows. Across samples, about 63 TRBV and approximately 15 TRBJ segments were identified and used for gene usage analysis of CDR3 amino acid clonotypes. COPE and FqMerger were used to merge filtered high-quality paired reads into contigs. BLAST was used to align contigs to IMGT TRBV, TRBD and TRBJ reference genes, with CDR3 defined following IMGT. Clonotypes above 0.1% frequency were classified as highly expanded clones. Shannon entropy served as the measure of repertoire diversity, while the Gini coefficient captured V-J evenness. A clonotype was considered public if more than one individual shared it. TCRdb ran its own pipeline on the public reads, namely fastp trimming at Q25 and MiXCR clone calling, and kept in-frame beta chains. One record per CDR3 amino acid sequence lists the most common genes and DNA. The V and J calls come from TCRdb's annotation, not from the publication. The sample records 400,000 to 500,000 distinct CDR3 sequences, approximately 14% of which are singletons. The top ten clones comprise around a sixth of the sample.

What the time point label conveys for this sample: newly diagnosed GD, antithyroid drugs for less than 3 months. RNA was extracted from PBMCs in TRIzol for both TCR sequencing and RNA sequencing. Graves' disease was diagnosed according to American Thyroid Association guidelines. The patients came from an endocrinology department in Xi'an, China. Each patient gave approximately 10 milliliters of peripheral blood, collected in an EDTA anticoagulant tube. PBMCs were isolated by Ficoll Paque Plus density gradient separation without further T cell sorting. RNA quality was checked with an Agilent 2100 Bioanalyzer and agarose gel, and concentration with a NanoDrop 2000. The study at large found these results: Preferential use of TRBV28, TRBJ1-2 and TRBJ2-5 was observed in persistent disease, whereas TRBV20-1 and TRBJ2-1 were favored in newly diagnosed disease. Because the primary lesion, thyroid tissue, could not be accessed, the study looked at peripheral blood alone. The authors acknowledged the small sample size as a limitation that may reduce accuracy. More public clonotypes were shared among persistent patients (roughly 3,000) than among newly diagnosed patients (more than 900). Compared with newly diagnosed patients, persistent Graves' disease patients had lower TCR Shannon entropy and fewer highly expanded clones, which suggests clonal expansion. Sequencing and analysis were limited to the TCR beta chain.

This clonotype was seen a few times. Its recognized antigen is unknown. Base qualities are missing; no much larger clone stands one base away. The CDR3 has 15 amino acids, counting the end cysteine and phenylalanine. Here the CDR3 DNA is all that survives: 45 bases in frame from base 1. CDR1 and CDR2, looked up from the germline V gene, are KGHSH and LQKENI. V loses 2 bases at its end and J loses 4 bases; junction bases beyond the gene matches: 7. The same specimen was also included in a second study, on T cells in Graves' hyperthyroidism and ophthalmopathy. The second study, in turn, reports: A patient counted as having stable Graves' hyperthyroidism if no progression to ophthalmopathy occurred over 18 months of follow-up. Hyperthyroidism patients were aged 18 to 65 years and newly diagnosed, with disease duration of less than 2 months. Exclusion was applied to patients with uncontrolled infections, other autoimmune diseases, pregnancy or lactation. Diagnoses were established on the basis of clinical symptoms, serum thyroxine and TRAb, thyroid ultrasound, and orbital computed tomography. For the first round of RT-PCR on the TCR CDR3, the HTBI primer set was used together with the Qiagen OneStep RT-PCR kit. Most expanded thyroid clonotypes (frequency above 0.001) were also found in blood, which suggests that blood repertoires may mirror thyroid immune responses. Ophthalmopathy was separated from stable hyperthyroidism by a 13 V-J signature model, with approximately 89% sensitivity and just over 81% specificity obtained in cross-validation and 80%/75% obtained in testing. In validation, the model predicted progression to ophthalmopathy a median of 6.5 months before onset, with over 55% sensitivity and roughly 77% specificity. To identify TCR V-J signatures that set the groups apart, the researchers used a discovery cohort of 100 patients, made up of about 44 with Graves' ophthalmopathy and approximately 57 with stable Graves' hyperthyroidism. Prospective prediction of ophthalmopathy was tested in an independent validation cohort of fewer than 20 hyperthyroidism patients and approximately 17 patients who later progressed to ophthalmopathy. The roughly 99 discovery patients were divided at random into training and test sets in a 7:3 ratio. Thyroid tissue and blood T-cell repertoires from over 5 Graves' hyperthyroidism patients were also compared in the study. After blood sampling, hyperthyroidism patients were treated with methimazole at a starting dose of 30 mg daily, and ophthalmopathy patients were treated with high-dose intravenous methylprednisolone. A second multiplex PCR round built the libraries, followed by size selection and purification. Paired-end sequencing of the libraries was performed with 100 bp reads on an Illumina HiSeq2000. SOAPnuke was used to process the raw data, throwing out any read that contained adapters or uncalled bases, had a mean Phred below 15, or lacked an exact constant-primer or identifier match. High-quality paired reads were merged using COPE v1.2.5, and each unique nucleotide sequence was defined as a clonotype. Clonotypes were aligned to IMGT TRBV, TRBD and TRBJ reference segments using MiTCR v1.1. Only V-J combinations with frequency above 0.0001, covering 99% to 99.2% of repertoires, were analysed. The TCS score was defined as the ratio of F50 (clonal expansion) to E x V (chaos), calculated using BLOSUM62-based TCRdist between CDR3 peptides within each V-J. Welch's t-statistics and random forest reduced 500 to 650 V-J features to fewer than 15, which were used in a naive Bayes classifier (R e1071). Sample size was not statistically predetermined, and investigators were not blinded to group allocation. The paper describes TCR Vbeta CDR3 sequencing of 135 peripheral blood samples, made up of about 40 ophthalmopathy patients, more than 70 hyperthyroidism patients and some 17 progressor patients.

Material: peripheral blood mononuclear cells (PBMCs), obtained at new diagnosis, from a patient treated with antithyroid drugs. The receptor was isolated from a woman aged 50 to 65 with Graves disease. Donor details come from another sample of the same person, matched by shared clones. The chain is encoded by TRBV18 joined to TRBJ2-7; TRBD2 lines up with 8 middle nucleotides. The CDR3 loop reads CASSPTSGSLYEQYF. Read as DNA, the sequence is TGTGCCAGCTCACCAACCAGCGGGAGTTTATACGAGCAGTACTTC.